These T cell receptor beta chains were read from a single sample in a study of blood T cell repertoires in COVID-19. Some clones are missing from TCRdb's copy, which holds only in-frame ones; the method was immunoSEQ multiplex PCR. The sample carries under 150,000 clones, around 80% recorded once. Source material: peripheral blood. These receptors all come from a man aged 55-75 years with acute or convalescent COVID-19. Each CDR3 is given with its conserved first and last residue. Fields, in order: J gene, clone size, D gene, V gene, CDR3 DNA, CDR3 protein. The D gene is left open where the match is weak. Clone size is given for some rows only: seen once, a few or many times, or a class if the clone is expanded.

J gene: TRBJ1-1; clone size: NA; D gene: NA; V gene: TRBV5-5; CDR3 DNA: TGTGCCAGCAGGCTAGGTGCCGCTGAAGCTTTCTTT; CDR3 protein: CASRLGAAEAFF
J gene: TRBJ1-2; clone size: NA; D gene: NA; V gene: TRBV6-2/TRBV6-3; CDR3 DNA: TGTGCCAGCAGTTACTCGACGGGGGAGCGGTATGGCTACACCTTC; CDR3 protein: CASSYSTGERYGYTF
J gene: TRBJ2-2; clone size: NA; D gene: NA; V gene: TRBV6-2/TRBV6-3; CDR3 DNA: TGTGCCAGCAGTTACTCGGGACAACCCACCGGGGAGCTGTTTTTT; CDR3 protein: CASSYSGQPTGELFF
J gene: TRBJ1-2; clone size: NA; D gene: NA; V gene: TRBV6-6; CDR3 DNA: TGTGCCAGCAGTTCCCTCAGGGAGGCACATGGCTACACCTTC; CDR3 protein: CASSSLREAHGYTF
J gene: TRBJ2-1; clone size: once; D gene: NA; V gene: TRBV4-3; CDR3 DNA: TGCGCCAGCAGCCAAGGACAGTACAATGAGCAGTTCTTC; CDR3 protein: CASSQGQYNEQFF
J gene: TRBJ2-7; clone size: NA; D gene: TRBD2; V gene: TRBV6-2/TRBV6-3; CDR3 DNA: TGTGCCAGCAGTTACGGCACTAGCGGGAAACCCTACGAGCAGTACTTC; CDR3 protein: CASSYGTSGKPYEQYF
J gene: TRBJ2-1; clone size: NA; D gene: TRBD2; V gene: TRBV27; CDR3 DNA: TGTGCCAGCAGTCAGACTAGCGGGAAGGGCAATGAGCAGTTCTTC; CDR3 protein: CASSQTSGKGNEQFF
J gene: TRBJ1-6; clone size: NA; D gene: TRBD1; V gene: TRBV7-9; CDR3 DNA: TGTGCCAGCAGCCTCGGGACAGAGAATTCACCCCTCCACTTT; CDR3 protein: CASSLGTENSPLHF
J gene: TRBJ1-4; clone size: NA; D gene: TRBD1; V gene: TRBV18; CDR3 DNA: TGTGCCAGCTCACCACGGGGGACAGGGGATGAAAAACTGTTTTTT; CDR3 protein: CASSPRGTGDEKLFF
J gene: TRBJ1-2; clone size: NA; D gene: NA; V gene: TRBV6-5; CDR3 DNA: TGTGCCAGCAGTTACGACCCGCTAGGGGTGGGTGGCTACACCTTC; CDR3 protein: CASSYDPLGVGGYTF
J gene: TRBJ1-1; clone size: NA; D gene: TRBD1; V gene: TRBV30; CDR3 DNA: TGTGCCTGGAGACAGGGGGCAAGGGCTTTCTTT; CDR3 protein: CAWRQGARAFF
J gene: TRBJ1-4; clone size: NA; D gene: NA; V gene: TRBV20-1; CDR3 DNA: TGCAGTGCTAGACGTGAAAAACTGTTTTTT; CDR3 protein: CSARREKLFF
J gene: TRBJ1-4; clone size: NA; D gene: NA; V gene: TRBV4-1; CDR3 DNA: TGCGCCAGCAGCCAAGATAAACGGGGGACCGAAAAACTGTTTTTT; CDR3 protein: CASSQDKRGTEKLFF
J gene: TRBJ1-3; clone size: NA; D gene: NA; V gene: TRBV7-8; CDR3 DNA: TGTGCCAGCAGCTTTCAGGGTGGAAACACCATATATTTT; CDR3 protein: CASSFQGGNTIYF
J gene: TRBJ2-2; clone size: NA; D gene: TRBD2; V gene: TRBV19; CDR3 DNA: TGTGCCAGTAGTATTCTTCCGGGAGGGAACACCGGGGAGCTGTTTTTT; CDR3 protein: CASSILPGGNTGELFF
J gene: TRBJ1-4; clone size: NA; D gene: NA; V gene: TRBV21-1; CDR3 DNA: TGTGCCAGCAGCATAGAACCAGACACTGAAAAACTGTTTTTT; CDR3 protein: CASSIEPDTEKLFF
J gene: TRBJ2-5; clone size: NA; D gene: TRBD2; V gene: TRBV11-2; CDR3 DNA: TGTGCCAGCAGCAACACACTAGCGGCTCGGCAAGAGACCCAGTACTTC; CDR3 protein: CASSNTLAARQETQYF